This T cell receptor (beta chain) emerged from a study of T cell clonality in common variable immunodeficiency. Findings and caveats of the study: Shared TCRbeta clones were fewer between CVID subjects than controls. Links between repertoire features and CVID complications were heterogeneity-limited. Reportedly, TCR beta sequences from common variable immunodeficiency showed fewer deletions and N-nucleotide insertions.

A word on this clone: What it binds is unknown. The read gets to within 3 residues of the CDR3 end, and the germline J gene fills in the rest.

CDR1 and CDR2 from the germline V gene are GTSNPN and SVGIG (reference sequence). This CDR3 region has 13 residues. V dropped 3 bases and J dropped 5 bases, with 11 bases sitting between them. The repertoire was sequenced with immunoSEQ multiplex PCR; TCRdb's copy has only in-frame clones and lacks some. The sample contains more than 10,000 clones, none of them singletons. The gene calls are TRBV30 and TRBJ1-5, with D possibly TRBD1 on 6 matching bases. The sequence was obtained from a human donor with common variable immunodeficiency. The sequenced sample consisted of peripheral blood mononuclear cells. CDR3 sequence reads: CAWRQGGDQPQHF. CDR3 DNA, as far as it was read: TGTGCCTGGAGACAGGGTGGTGATCAGCCC.